Below, 2 T cell receptor beta chains from the same sample are listed, as sequenced in a study of blood T cell repertoires in COVID-19. This table comes from immunoSEQ multiplex PCR, and its TCRdb copy is limited to in-frame clones, with some not included. The sample includes fewer than 350,000 clones, roughly 86% of them seen just once. The sample comprised peripheral blood. All receptors derive from a man aged 18 to 29 with active or convalescent COVID-19.

The V call is TRBV7-9, the J call TRBJ2-5, with D possibly being TRBD1 (6 bases). Germline CDR1 is SEHNR and CDR2 is FQNEAQ (reference sequence). The CDR3 runs 15 residues. Trimming pared 0 bases from V and 3 bases from J, leaving 11 bases between. CDR3 DNA: TGTGCCAGCAGCTTAGCAGGGGGAAGCAAAGAGACCCAGTACTTC. As protein: CASSLAGGSKETQYF.

The chain combines TRBV7-9 with TRBJ1-1; D is unclear. Germline V CDR1 and CDR2: SEHNR, FQNEAQ (reference sequence). V was cut by 1 base and J by 1 base, with 7 bases left in between. The CDR3 totals 14 residues. CDR3 in amino acids: CASSLVEGNTEAFF. DNA of the CDR3: TGTGCCAGCAGCTTAGTTGAGGGGAACACTGAAGCTTTCTTT. Supplemented by reference TRBV7-9 and TRBJ1-1, the full variable domain reads DTGVSQNPRHKITKRGQNVTFRCDPISEHNRLYWYRQTLGQGPEFLTYFQNEAQLEKSRLLSDRFSAERPKGSFSTLEIQRTEQGDSAMYLCASSLVEGNTEAFFGQGTRLTVV.